The source of this TCR beta chain is a study of T cells in Graves' hyperthyroidism and ophthalmopathy. Study-wide results and limits: Prediction of ophthalmopathy progression came a median approximately 6.5 months pre-onset. Within blood appeared most thyroid clonotypes that had expanded above 0.001.

Exclusion of patients followed from uncontrolled infection, other autoimmune disease, pregnancy or lactation. Approximately 9.3 ml of fresh peripheral blood supplied the PBMCs. Researchers amplified the TCR beta CDR3 regions from RNA transcripts. Initially, a first-round RT-PCR of the TCR CDR3 employed the HTBI primer set. TCRdb recomputed calls from the multiplex PCR reads with MiXCR, one row per CDR3 protein. The repertoire holds approximately 100,000 distinct CDR3 sequences, with about 50% as singletons. Comments on this clonotype: No antigen is known for it. Without the conserved terminal phenylalanine or tryptophan, this CDR3 likely stems from a read error.

J gave up 8 bases and V 6 bases, and 8 bases lay outside the gene matches. The CDR3 length is 14 residues. CDR1 MDHEN and CDR2 SYDVKM come from the germline V gene. The sequencing sample was made of blood. This clonotype was obtained from a man aged 35-49 years with Graves' hyperthyroidism. The chain couples TRBV28 to TRBJ2-1, with 9 bases fitting TRBD2. In DNA form, the CDR3 reads TGTGCCAGCAGCCCTAGTAGCGGGAGTTATGAGCAGTTCGTC. Translated: CASSPSSGSYEQFV.